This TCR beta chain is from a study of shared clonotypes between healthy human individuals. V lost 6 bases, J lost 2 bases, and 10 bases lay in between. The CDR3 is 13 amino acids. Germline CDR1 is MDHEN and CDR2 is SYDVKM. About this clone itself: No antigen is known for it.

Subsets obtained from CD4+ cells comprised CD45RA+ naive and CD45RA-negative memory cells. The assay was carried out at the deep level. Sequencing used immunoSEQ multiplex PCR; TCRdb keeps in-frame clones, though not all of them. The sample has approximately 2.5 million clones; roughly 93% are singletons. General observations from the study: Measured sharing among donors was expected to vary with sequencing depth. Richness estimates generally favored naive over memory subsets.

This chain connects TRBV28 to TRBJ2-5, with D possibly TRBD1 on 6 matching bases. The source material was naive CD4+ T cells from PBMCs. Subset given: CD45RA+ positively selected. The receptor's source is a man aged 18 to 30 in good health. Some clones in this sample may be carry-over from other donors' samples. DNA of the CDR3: TGTGCCAGCAGCCTAGACAGGCAAGAGACCCAGTACTTC. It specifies CASSLDRQETQYF.